Below are 7 T cell receptor beta chains sequenced from a single sample in a study of CD8 T cells in ankylosing spondylitis. TCRdb reanalysed the 5' RACE reads using MiXCR and keeps one entry per CDR3 protein. The sample comprises under 250,000 distinct CDR3 sequences, around 8% of which are singletons, and around 5.1% rests with the top ten. The sequenced sample consisted of blood, either unsorted or a sorted T cell fraction (not recorded which). These receptors were obtained from a female donor with ankylosing spondylitis or in good health (not recorded which).

There are a few counts of this clonotype. V and J are TRBV7-9 and TRBJ1-5, with D possibly being TRBD1 (6 bases). Deletions cut 3 bases from V and 1 base from J, with 13 bases between. CDR1 and CDR2 (germline): SEHNR, FQNEAQ (reference sequence). This CDR3 has 16 residues. The CDR3 here is CASSFSGRGSNQPQHF. CDR3 DNA: TGTGCCAGCAGCTTTTCCGGCAGGGGCAGCAATCAGCCCCAGCATTTT.

This clonotype has ten or more counts. The chain links TRBV27 to TRBJ2-1; 9 bases fit TRBD1. Germline CDR1 MNHEY, CDR2 SMNVEV (reference sequence). Trimming removed 3 bases from V and 8 bases from J; junction bases left unmatched: 8. The CDR3 spans 15 residues. CDR3 residues: CASSFRTGVVDEQFF. The CDR3 coding sequence is TGTGCCAGCAGTTTTAGGACAGGGGTAGTCGATGAGCAGTTCTTC.

To note about this clonotype: A much bigger clone sits one base away, suggesting this may be a read error. Likely a read error: the CDR3 ends without its conserved phenylalanine or tryptophan. The rearrangement uses TRBV20-1 and TRBJ1-1; D is ambiguous. Germline values: CDR1 DFQATT, CDR2 SNEGSKA (reference sequence). This CDR3 has 12 residues. Trimming shortened V by 2 bases and J by 1 base, and 5 bases separated the two germline ends. CDR3 bases: TGCAGTGCTAGAAAATCGAACACTGAAGCTTTCTGT. It encodes CSARKSNTEAFC.

CDR3 residues: CATLTGGTDTQYF. DNA for the CDR3: TGTGCCACCTTGACAGGGGGTACAGATACGCAGTATTTT. The chain links TRBV28 to TRBJ2-3; 9 nucleotides match TRBD1. From germline, CDR1 is MDHEN and CDR2 SYDVKM. V was pared by 10 bases and J by 3 bases, with 5 bases of the junction left unmatched. The CDR3 contains 13 residues.

The rearrangement uses TRBV7-9 and TRBJ2-7; D gene uncertain. Germline CDR1 SEHNR, CDR2 FQNEAQ (reference sequence). Trimming took off 3 bases at V and 3 bases at J, with 15 bases between the two ends. The CDR3 is 15 amino acids. The CDR3 loop is CASSFTHLSNYEQYF. CDR3 bases: TGTGCCAGCAGCTTCACCCACCTATCAAACTACGAGCAGTACTTC.

This clonotype was counted at least ten times. The chain combines TRBV20-1 with TRBJ1-2, with a tentative D call TRBD1 (5 bases). This CDR3 region has 12 residues. Germline CDR1 DFQATT, CDR2 SNEGSKA (reference sequence). V was shortened by 2 bases and J by 2 bases, with 6 bases between the two germline ends. CDR3 DNA: TGCAGTGCTAGACGGGGGAACTATGGCTACACCTTC. The encoded protein is CSARRGNYGYTF.

This clonotype has ten or more counts. The chain has TRBV7-9 and TRBJ2-2, with TRBD2 as a possible D gene (7 bases). This CDR3 comprises 14 residues. Per the germline V gene, CDR1 is SEHNR and CDR2 is FQNEAQ (reference sequence). CDR3 sequence: CAPGGLPNTGELFF. CDR3 bases: TGTGCACCCGGGGGGCTCCCGAACACCGGGGAGCTGTTTTTT. Looking up the rest from reference TRBV7-9 and TRBJ2-2 gives the full variable domain: DTGVSQNPRHKITKRGQNVTFRCDPISEHNRLYWYRQTLGQGPEFLTYFQNEAQLEKSRLLSDRFSAERPKGSFSTLEIQRTEQGDSAMYLCAPGGLPNTGELFFGEGSRLTVL.